This T cell receptor (beta chain) was captured in a study of T cell responses to AZD1222 COVID-19 vaccine. Study-wide results and caveats: Only a handful of AZD1222 recipients, several in all, had baseline seropositivity. Spike-wide coverage was observed for vaccine-associated CD4 TCRs, with dominant responses at 160-218 and 743-854.

Trimming pared 2 bases from V and 4 bases from J, leaving 14 bases between. This CDR3 region has 15 residues. Germline CDR1 KGHSH, CDR2 LQKENI. Generated by immunoSEQ multiplex PCR, the TCRdb table keeps only in-frame clones and is missing some. The repertoire holds about 150,000 clones, with approximately 91% as singletons. In regard to this clone: What it binds is not known.

The V and J genes are TRBV18 and TRBJ1-2; D ambiguous. This clonotype was sampled from an adult who had recovered from COVID-19. This specimen was peripheral blood, taken after recovery from COVID-19. Here the CDR3 reads CASSPRLTGSYGYTF. The CDR3 DNA reads as TGTGCCAGCTCACCAAGACTTACCGGCAGCTATGGCTACACCTTC. Drawing the rest from reference TRBV18 and TRBJ1-2, the complete variable domain is NAGVMQNPRHLVRRRGQEARLRCSPMKGHSHVYWYRQLPEEGLKFMVYLQKENIIDESGMPKERFSAEFPKEGPSILRIQQVVRGDSAAYFCASSPRLTGSYGYTFGSGTRLTVV.